The entry below gives a single T cell receptor beta chain sequence along with its context. Its antigen is unknown. Base quality data are lacking; no much larger clone is found one base away. Ficoll-Paque density gradient centrifugation was used to isolate PBMCs. This sample is drawn from a study of T-cell memory formation after mild COVID-19 (dated by TCRdb to 2020 to 2022). A note on the overall study: TCR sequence clusters from the two donors were largely donor specific. T-cell clones expanding and contracting after mild COVID-19 in two donors were tracked by longitudinal TCRalpha and TCRbeta repertoire sequencing. Two young, previously healthy adult volunteers made up the cohort, one male and one female. Paper-wide results and their limitations: SARS-CoV-2 specificity of the second-wave clones peaking on day 37 was not confirmed. Only a couple of mild cases were covered by the study, and larger cohorts that include severe cases with pre-infection samples were considered necessary. Contracting CD4+ clones turned up mainly in the CM and EM memory subsets, whereas EMRA was where CD8+ clones were enriched. Some responding clones were found in pre-infection memory, which suggests that pre-existing cross-reactive memory T cells took part in the SARS-CoV-2 response. Clones contracting from day 15 to 85 had balanced CD4/CD8 phenotypes, while a second wave expanding from day 15 to 37 was biased towards CD4+.

The CDR3 holds 16 amino acids from the cysteine to the phenylalanine. The CDR3 DNA has 48 bases and is translated from base 1. Here V drops 4 bases and J drops 9 bases, and the junction holds 7 bases not matched to any gene. CDR1 and CDR2 were assigned from the germline V gene as KGHDR and SFDVKD. TCRdb lists the instrument as Illumina NovaSeq 6000. Using 5'RACE with constant-segment primers, TCRalpha and TCRbeta cDNA libraries were constructed, with sample barcodes and unique molecular identifiers added in the process. RNA was extracted from every sample with Trizol reagent. The libraries were amplified in two PCR steps, and the second step added a second sample barcode and Illumina TruSeq adapters. Sequencing of the libraries was done on an Illumina NovaSeq, producing 2 x 150 bp paired-end reads. The published analysis was carried out like this. The reads were demultiplexed and collapsed into UMI-guided consensus sequences using migec v1.2.7. With mixcr v2.1.11, UMI consensuses were aligned to TRA and TRB V and J templates and assembled into clonotypes. A clonotype was counted as expanded or contracted only if both edgeR and NoisET called the change significant, with noise models trained on biological replicates. For edgeR calls, the thresholds were a false discovery rate-adjusted p below 0.01 and a log2 fold-change of 1. As an exploratory analysis of dynamics, PCA with hierarchical clustering was applied to max-normalized trajectories of the 1000 most abundant clonotypes. Separately sequenced CD4+ and CD8+ repertoires were used to assign a CD4 or CD8 phenotype to each responding clone. TCRdb ran its own pipeline on the public reads, namely fastp trimming at Q25 and MiXCR clone calling, and kept in-frame beta chains. Rows are combined by CDR3 protein, so each entry shows the most common genes and DNA. What appears here as the V and J calls and clone size reflects TCRdb's work, not the paper's. The sample data list hundreds of thousands of distinct CDR3 sequences, and around 15% of these were observed just once. About 8.6% of the sample goes to the ten largest clones.

Material: PBMCs or a T cell subset sorted from them (not recorded which). The sequence derives from an adult woman who had mild COVID-19 (a few samples of this study predate the infection). The sample titles of this study are shuffled in the database, so cell type and time point are left out; the donor was told from shared clones. The V and J segments used are TRBV24-1 and TRBJ2-3, with TRBD2 matching 15 junction bases. The CDR3 loop reads CATSDWTSGRANTQYF. The DNA reads TGTGCCACCAGTGACTGGACTAGCGGGAGGGCCAACACGCAGTATTTT.